This entry features one TCR beta chain sequence. Its specificity is not known. This specimen belongs to a study of T cell responses to AZD1222 COVID-19 vaccine. Study-level findings and limits: The study identified only five to seven AZD1222 recipients as seropositive at baseline.

V dropped 3 bases and J dropped 3 bases, with 15 bases sitting between them. The CDR3 contains 16 residues. Looked up from germline, CDR1 is SGDLS and CDR2 is YYNGEE. The protocol was immunoSEQ multiplex PCR, while the TCRdb copy is restricted to in-frame clones and leaves out a portion. The sample lists about 84,000 clones; 86% were seen once. The clonotype was recovered from an adult who received the AZD1222 COVID-19 vaccine. The sequences come from peripheral blood, collected 28 days after the second AZD1222 dose. V usage is TRBV9 and J usage is TRBJ2-2, with D perhaps TRBD1 or TRBD2 (5 bases each). This chain's CDR3 is CASSARERADTGELFF. CDR3 sequence (DNA): TGTGCCAGCAGCGCCAGGGAGAGGGCAGACACCGGGGAGCTGTTTTTT.